A single sample gave rise to the 8 T cell receptor beta chains below, sequenced in a study of T cells in women clearing cervical HPV infection. Profiled with immunoSEQ multiplex PCR; TCRdb holds only in-frame clones, not every one. This listing includes tens of thousands of clones. The sample was blood buffy coat. Receptors were obtained from a woman between 18 and 69 years old with a cervical HPV16 infection that either progressed to CIN3+ or cleared (not recorded which).

CDR3 bases read: TGTGCCAGCAGCTTGGCTGTCGGTGACAATGAG. Its protein product is CASSLAVGDNE. The full CDR3 reads CASSLAVGDNEQFF. The V call is TRBV5-5, the J call TRBJ2-1; no firm D call. The read is 3 residues too short to cover the CDR3 end, so that end is filled in from the germline J gene. Trimming removed 0 bases at V and 5 bases at J, with 9 bases between. The V gene's germline CDR1 is SGHKS and CDR2 YYEKEE (reference sequence). The CDR3 covers 14 residues.

Turning to this clone: The missing CDR3 end, 3 residues past where the read stops, is filled in from the germline J gene. V usage is TRBV6-2 or TRBV6-3 and J usage is TRBJ1-2; D gene unclear. From germline, CDR1 is MNHEY and CDR2 SVGEGT. This CDR3 has 13 residues. The DNA read from the CDR3 is TGTGCCAGCAGTTACCCACTTAGTTGGGGC. This gives the protein CASSYPLSWG. The whole CDR3 sequence is CASSYPLSWGYTF.

In the case of this clone: The DNA ends 3 residues before the CDR3 does, and the rest of the CDR3 is filled in from the germline J gene. V and J are TRBV19 and TRBJ1-1; D is ambiguous. Between the trimmed V and J ends, which lost 3 bases and 0 bases, there was a span of 8 bases. Germline V lookup: CDR1 LNHDA, CDR2 SQIVND (reference sequence). This CDR3 is 14 amino acids long. The sequenced CDR3 bases are TGTGCCAGTAGTATCCCAGGAATGAACACTGAA. Translating gives CASSIPGMNTE. The CDR3 reads in full as CASSIPGMNTEAFF. The variable domain in full, completed from reference TRBV19 and TRBJ1-1, reads DGGITQSPKYLFRKEGQNVTLSCEQNLNHDAMYWYRQDPGQGLRLIYYSQIVNDFQKGDIAEGYSVSREKKESFPLTVTSAQKNPTAFYLCASSIPGMNTEAFFGQGTRLTVV.

As for this clone: The read is 3 residues too short to cover the CDR3 end, so that end is filled in from the germline J gene. The chain employs TRBV27 and TRBJ1-2; 9 positions match TRBD1. Germline CDR1 MNHEY, CDR2 SMNVEV (reference sequence). The CDR3 spans 13 residues. V lost 6 bases to trimming and J lost 7 bases; unmatched junction nucleotides: 6. Partial CDR3 DNA: TGTGCCAGCAGAGGACAGGGGAACGGTGGC. Translated: CASRGQGNGG. The complete CDR3 sequence is CASRGQGNGGYTF.

In regard to this clone: The missing CDR3 end, 3 residues past where the read stops, is filled in from the germline J gene. The chain is built from TRBV20-1 and TRBJ2-7; TRBD2 matches 7 bases. The CDR3 extends over 14 amino acids. In germline, CDR1 is DFQATT, CDR2 SNEGSKA (reference sequence). The J segment lost 2 bases and the V segment lost 1 base, leaving 5 bases of the junction unmatched. CDR3 DNA, as far as it was read: TGCAGTGCTAGAGTTCCGGGACTAACCTACGAG. Protein: CSARVPGLTYE. Given in full, the CDR3 is CSARVPGLTYEQYF.

About this clone: The read halts 3 residues ahead of the CDR3 end, with the missing end drawn from the germline J gene. The V and J genes are TRBV4-1 and TRBJ1-5, with 10 nucleotides matching TRBD1. Germline trimming cut 3 bases from V and 2 bases from J; bases unmatched to any gene: 7. The CDR3 spans 17 residues. CDR1 is MGHRA and CDR2 is YSYEKL in the germline V gene. The CDR3 here is CASSQADRGQGNQPQHF. The CDR3 bases that were read are TGCGCCAGCAGCCAGGCTGACAGGGGGCAAGGCAATCAGCCC.

According to its frequency, this clone is medium-sized. Read data end 3 residues before the CDR3 end; the end is taken from the germline J gene. The V and J genes are TRBV2 and TRBJ2-1; 8 bases are a match to TRBD1. This CDR3 is built from 14 residues. CDR1 is SNHLY, CDR2 FYNNEI, per germline. V dropped 4 bases and J dropped 6; count of bases not matched to a gene: 5. Here the CDR3 reads CASSVDRVGNEQFF. CDR3 DNA (partial): TGTGCCAGCAGTGTGGACAGGGTGGGCAATGAG.

As concerns this clone: The CDR3 extends 3 residues past the end of the read, so its final part is completed from the germline J gene. The rearrangement links TRBV10-3 to TRBJ2-3; the match to TRBD2 covers 13 bases. J lost 5 bases, V lost 4 bases, and 0 bases had no gene match. CDR3 length: 14 amino acids. Germline V gives CDR1 ENHRY, CDR2 SYGVKD. The CDR3 bases that were read are TGTGCCATCAGTGGGACTAGCGGGGGAGATACG. Its protein is CAISGTSGGDT. The whole CDR3 protein is CAISGTSGGDTQYF.